This T cell receptor beta chain was obtained from a study of CDR3 diversity in severe acne (dated by TCRdb to between 2019 and 2020). In its sample, this clonotype was seen a few times. The clone's antigen remains unknown. Nothing much larger sits one base from this clone, and base qualities are not available. Libraries were constructed by PCR. For sequencing, an Illumina HiSeq 2000 was employed. Starting from the raw public reads, TCRdb applied fastp trimming at Q25, assembled clones with MiXCR and retained in-frame beta chains. Each entry merges the rows of one CDR3 protein and shows their most common DNA and genes. The sample contains approximately 90,000 distinct CDR3 sequences, about half of them found a single time. The ten largest make up 11% of the sample. Its CDR3 holds 13 amino acids, cysteine through phenylalanine. The CDR3 DNA has 39 bases and is translated from base 1. The germline V gene (reference sequence) provides CDR1 SEHNR and CDR2 FQNEAQ. V loses 5 bases of germline sequence and J loses 7 bases, and the interval between the two ends is 14 bases.

The TCR sequence derives from a male donor with severe acne vulgaris. This receptor chain uses TRBV7-9 and TRBJ1-1; 6 matching bases give a weak D call of TRBD1. The sample was blood. DNA sequence: TGTGCCAGCAGCCCGGTTGGGACACTTGAAGCTTTCTTT. Its protein product is CASSPVGTLEAFF.